This T cell receptor beta chain came from a study of Ad26.COV2.S vaccination and SARS-CoV-2 variants (dated by TCRdb to about 2021). Regarding the complete study: Vaccine-arm donors were drawn from COV1001, a multicentre, randomized, double-blind, placebo-controlled phase I-IIa trial of Ad26.COV2.S in healthy adults. Ad26.COV2.S was administered intramuscularly at a dose of 5x10^10 or 1x10^11 viral particles, either as one shot or as two shots given 56 days apart. Throughout the experiments and outcome assessment, investigators stayed blinded to trial group allocation. TCRbeta repertoire sequencing served as the tool for gauging how specific and how broad the SARS-CoV-2-reactive T cell receptors were following Ad26.COV2.S vaccination. Trial participants were randomized into five groups of five, in which low-dose or high-dose Ad26.COV2.S was given once or twice, or placebo was given on both occasions. The TCR-sequenced set comprised approximately 30 samples: approximately 19 Ad26.COV2.S vaccine recipients, 5 placebo recipients and 8 SARS-CoV-2 convalescent individuals.

In the paper's terms, the treatment or condition label means: around 19 received Ad26.COV2.S at low or high dose, single or two shots; a few received placebo; per-sample allocation not given. For vaccine and placebo recipients, the sequenced repertoires came from samples collected on day 63 after the first injection. In Cohort 1b, roughly 25 adults aged 18-55 years were enrolled at a single site in Boston, USA, between 29 July and 7 August 2020. Ad26.COV2.S consisted of a replication-incompetent adenovirus type 26 vector by which a prefusion-stabilized SARS-CoV-2 spike protein from the original Wuhan strain was expressed. Study-wide conclusions, independent of this receptor: Substantial breadth of spike-specific CD8+ and CD4+ T cell responses was reported after vaccination. Spike-specific TCR breadth was higher in Ad26.COV2.S recipients than in placebo recipients (P = 0.0014). The authors noted that total T cell responses may have been underestimated by the TCR breadth and depth analyses. Comparable non-spike TCR breadth was observed between vaccine and placebo recipients, consistent with only spike being contained in the vaccine. The study was not powered to compare responses between vaccine doses or regimens.

The immunoSEQ Assay was the method used to sequence TCRbeta CDR3 regions. After extraction, genomic DNA underwent amplification by bias-controlled multiplex PCR, followed by high-throughput sequencing. The study's processing was this. Collapsing and filtering of sequences were performed to quantify the absolute abundance of each unique TCRbeta CDR3 region. T cell fraction was estimated by normalizing TCRbeta template counts to usable DNA, with usable DNA measured through amplification of reference genes found in all nucleated cells. Repertoire TCRs were annotated as SARS-CoV-2-specific when V gene, CDR3 amino acid sequence and J gene were exactly matched to a known reactive TCR set. The reference SARS-CoV-2 TCR set was obtained from MIRA and was filtered for enrichment in COVID-19-positive ImmuneCODE repertoires, whereby public or cross-reactive TCRs were removed. Based on the MIRA antigens, annotated TCRs were further analysed at the level of specific ORF or position within ORF. Breadth was defined as the number of annotated unique rearrangements divided by the total number of unique productive rearrangements, and depth was defined as the summed frequency of the annotated unique rearrangements. Two-sided Wilcoxon rank-sum tests were applied when comparing TCR breadth between groups. Held by TCRdb, this immuneACCESS table contains in-frame sequences only and omits some clones. Under half of the omission traces to an unresolved V gene where checked; the cause of the rest is unknown. D and trimming come from the DNA, and the V and J calls and clone size come from that table. This sample lists roughly 380,000 clones; roughly 91% were detected once. The ten largest clones add up to around 3.6% of the sample.

The table lists this clone with a count of one. The antigen it binds to is not known. One base away there is no much larger clone; base qualities are not given. CDR1 and CDR2 were assigned from the germline V gene as MNHEY and SVGAGI. The CDR3 contains 11 residues, cysteine and phenylalanine counted. Just CDR3 DNA is preserved here, 33 bases in frame from base 1. At the junction V is shortened by 5 bases and J by 8 bases, with 9 bases in between. The source of this sequence is a person between 18 and 65 years old who received the Ad26.COV2.S COVID-19 vaccine or a placebo. Recombination connected TRBV6-5 to TRBJ1-2; the D gene is not confidently resolved. The material was peripheral blood, obtained in a trial of Ad26.COV2.S vaccine versus placebo. The DNA is TGTGCCAGCAGTCCGGGTTACGGCTACACCTTC. Its amino acids are CASSPGYGYTF.